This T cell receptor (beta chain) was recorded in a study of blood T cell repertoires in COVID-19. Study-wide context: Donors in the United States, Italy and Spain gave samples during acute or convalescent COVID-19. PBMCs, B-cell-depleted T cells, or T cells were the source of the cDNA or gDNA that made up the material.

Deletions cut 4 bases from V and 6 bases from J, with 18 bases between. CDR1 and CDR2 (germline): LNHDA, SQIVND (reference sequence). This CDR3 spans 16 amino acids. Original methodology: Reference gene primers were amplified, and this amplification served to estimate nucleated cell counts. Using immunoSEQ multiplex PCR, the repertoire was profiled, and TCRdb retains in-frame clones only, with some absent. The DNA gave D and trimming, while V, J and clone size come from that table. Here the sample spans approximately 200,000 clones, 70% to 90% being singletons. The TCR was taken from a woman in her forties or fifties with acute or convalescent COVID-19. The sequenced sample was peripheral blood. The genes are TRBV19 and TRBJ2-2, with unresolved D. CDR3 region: CASSSGLLVGSGELFF. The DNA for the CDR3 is TGTGCCAGTAGTAGTGGCCTCCTAGTCGGATCCGGGGAGCTGTTTTTT.